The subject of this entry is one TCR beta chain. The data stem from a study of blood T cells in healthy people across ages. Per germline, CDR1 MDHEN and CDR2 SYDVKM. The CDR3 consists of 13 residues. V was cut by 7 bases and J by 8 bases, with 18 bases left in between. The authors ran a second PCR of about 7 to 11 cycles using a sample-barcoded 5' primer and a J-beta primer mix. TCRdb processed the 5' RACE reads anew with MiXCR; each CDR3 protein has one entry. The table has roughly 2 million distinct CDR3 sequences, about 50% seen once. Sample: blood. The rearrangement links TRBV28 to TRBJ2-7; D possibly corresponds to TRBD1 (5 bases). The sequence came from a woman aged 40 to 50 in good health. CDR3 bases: TGTGCCAGCAACCCCTTTGACAGAGGCAAGCAGTACTTC. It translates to CASNPFDRGKQYF. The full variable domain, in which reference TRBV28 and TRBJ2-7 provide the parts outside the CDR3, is DVKVTQSSRYLVKRTGEKVFLECVQDMDHENMFWYRQDPGLGLRLIYFSYDVKMKEKGDIPEGYSVSREKKERFSLILESASTNQTSMYLCASNPFDRGKQYFGPGTRLTVT.